This T cell receptor beta chain was profiled in a study of shared clonotypes between healthy human individuals. Study information: Samples came from a couple of female and a few male donors aged 18 to 49.

Trimming left V 10 bases short and J 2 bases short, with 2 bases between. This CDR3 has 10 amino acids. Germline V gives CDR1 MNHNS, CDR2 SASEGT. Caucasian adults living in Nashville, Tennessee, provided all samples. From CD4+ cells came CD45RA+ naive and CD45RA-negative memory subsets. On sorted subsets, replicate PCRs used about 0.2 ug DNA, or 31,000 or so T cell genomes. Sequencing was performed with immunoSEQ multiplex PCR; in TCRdb, only in-frame clones are kept and a portion is missing. Found here are approximately 1.4 million clones, 95% to 99% of them singletons; the top ten hold around 0.45%.

The rearrangement joins TRBV6-1 to TRBJ2-2, with D unresolved. Material: naive CD4+ T cells sorted from blood. Subset in this sample: CD45RA+ positively selected. The sequence derives from a man aged 25-40 years in good health. This CDR3 reads CATNTGELFF. In nucleotides, the CDR3 is TGTGCCACCAACACCGGGGAGCTGTTTTTT.